The 32 T cell receptor beta chains given below trace back to one sample, sequenced in a study of shared clonotypes between healthy human individuals. The method was immunoSEQ multiplex PCR; TCRdb's version includes in-frame clones alone and lacks a portion of them. Altogether about 490,000 clones are present, 65% to 80% being singletons, with the ten largest covering about 12%. The sequenced material came from PBMCs. The receptors come from a woman aged 40 to 49 in good health. Some clones in this sample may be carry-over from other donors' samples.

Of note for this clone: The identical CDR3 is also encoded by other nucleotide sequences in the sample. The chain uses TRBV11-2 and TRBJ2-1; D is unclear. The CDR3 extends over 11 amino acids. Trimming pared 3 bases from V and 6 bases from J, leaving 3 bases between. Per germline, CDR1 SGHAT and CDR2 FQNNGV. The CDR3 spells CASSFGNEQFF. The CDR3 coding sequence is TGTGCCAGCAGCTTTGGCAATGAGCAGTTCTTC. The full variable domain, with the rest looked up from reference TRBV11-2 and TRBJ2-1, is EAGVAQSPRYKIIEKRQSVAFWCNPISGHATLYWYQQILGQGPKLLIQFQNNGVVDDSQLPKDRFSAERLKGVDSTLKIQPAKLEDSAVYLCASSFGNEQFFGPGTRLTVL.

This clone was detected once. This probably arose from a read error, given a far larger clone one base away. The chain links TRBV27 to TRBJ2-4; the match to TRBD1 covers 9 bases. The CDR3 totals 17 residues. V lost 8 bases, J lost 3 bases, and 14 bases stayed unmatched. Per germline, CDR1 MNHEY and CDR2 SMNVEV (reference sequence). The CDR3 reads CASGPRDREVVKNIQYF. CDR3 bases: TGTGCCAGCGGTCCCCGGGACAGGGAGGTCGTCAAAAACATTCAGTACTTC.

The chain has TRBV25-1 and TRBJ2-7; D ambiguous. Germline V lookup: CDR1 MGHDK, CDR2 SYGVNS. This CDR3 has 15 amino acids. V was trimmed by 0 bases and J by 9 bases, leaving 18 bases between them. The DNA of the CDR3 is TGTGCCAGCAGTGAATATGGCCGGCCTATGGGCGGGCAGTACTTC. This encodes CASSEYGRPMGGQYF.

The gene calls are TRBV9 and TRBJ2-1, with 11 nucleotides matching TRBD2. The CDR3 is made up of 17 amino acids. The junction had 2 bases not matched to a gene; V was cut back by 0 bases and J by 0 bases. The germline V gene has CDR1 SGDLS and CDR2 YYNGEE. CDR3 sequence: CASSVVAGGPSYNEQFF. The DNA for the CDR3 is TGTGCCAGCAGCGTAGTAGCGGGAGGGCCCTCCTACAATGAGCAGTTCTTC.

The genes are TRBV29-1 and TRBJ2-7; no clear D gene. Germline V CDR1 and CDR2: SQVTM, ANQGSEA. The germline V and J ends were trimmed by 3 bases and 1 base, with 13 bases remaining between them. The CDR3 length is 14 residues. The CDR3 sequence is CSVEGTGQSYEQYF. CDR3 DNA: TGCAGCGTTGAGGGCACCGGTCAATCCTACGAGCAGTACTTC.

The chain has TRBV6-4 and TRBJ2-1, with 14 bases aligning to TRBD2. The CDR3 spans 16 residues. Per the germline V gene, CDR1 is MRHNA and CDR2 is SNTAGT. The ends lost 2 bases at V and 10 bases at J; junction bases unmatched: 7. The CDR3 coding sequence is TGTGCCAGCAGTGACGGGGGGACTAGCGGGAGTAAGGAGCAGTTCTTC. Amino acids: CASSDGGTSGSKEQFF.

The V gene is TRBV29-1, the J gene TRBJ1-1, with D maybe TRBD1 (5 bases). From germline, CDR1 is SQVTM and CDR2 ANQGSEA. With 7 bases removed from V and 4 bases from J, the gap between germline ends came to 16 bases. The CDR3 totals 13 residues. CDR3 in amino acids: CSGSVRGGTEAFF. CDR3 DNA sequence: TGCAGCGGCTCTGTACGGGGCGGCACTGAAGCTTTCTTT. Filled out from reference TRBV29-1 and TRBJ1-1, the complete variable domain reads SAVISQKPSRDICQRGTSLTIQCQVDSQVTMMFWYRQQPGQSLTLIATANQGSEATYESGFVIDKFPISRPNLTFSTLTVSNMSPEDSSIYLCSGSVRGGTEAFFGQGTRLTVV.

V gene TRBV10-1 combines with J gene TRBJ1-5; the D is unclear. Germline V lookup: CDR1 WNHNN, CDR2 SYGVQD (reference sequence). This CDR3 comprises 16 residues. Trimming removed 4 bases at V and 2 bases at J, with 15 bases between. The CDR3 nucleotides read TGCGCCAGCAGTGTTGGCAGCCCTGAAGGCAATCAGCCCCAGCATTTT. The encoded protein is CASSVGSPEGNQPQHF.

The chain couples TRBV15 to TRBJ1-2; TRBD1 is a possible D gene (5 bases). The CDR3 spans 14 residues. CDR1 LNHNV and CDR2 YYDKDF come from the germline V gene (reference sequence). Trimming removed 7 bases at V and 2 bases at J, with 14 bases between. The CDR3 DNA reads as TGTGCCACCACTTGGGACGGCCCGAACTATGGCTACACCTTC. Encoded protein: CATTWDGPNYGYTF.

To note about this clone: Other DNA sequences in this specimen translate into the identical CDR3. The rearrangement links TRBV5-1 to TRBJ2-7, with TRBD1 matching over 9 bases. CDR3 length equals 14 residues. The trim removed 0 bases at V and 7 bases at J, leaving 5 bases unmatched. Germline V gene lookup returns CDR1 SGHRS and CDR2 YFSETQ. The CDR3 nucleotides read TGCGCCAGCAGCTTGGGAGGGACAGGGAGAGAGCAGTACTTC. Translating it yields CASSLGGTGREQYF.

This clone was recorded only once. The chain links TRBV6-1 to TRBJ1-4, with TRBD1 as a possible D gene (5 bases). Per the germline V gene, CDR1 is MNHNS and CDR2 is SASEGT. This CDR3 comprises 13 residues. The germline V and J ends were trimmed by 7 bases and 7 bases, with 13 bases remaining between them. CDR3: CASTLQGGEKLFF. The DNA for the CDR3 is TGTGCCAGCACCTTGCAGGGTGGTGAAAAACTGTTTTTT.

V and J are TRBV6-6 and TRBJ2-7; 7 nucleotides line up with TRBD1. There are 16 residues in the CDR3. CDR1 is MNHNY and CDR2 is SVGAGI in the germline V gene (reference sequence). The V and J ends lost 2 bases and 6 bases, in that order; junction bases with no gene match: 13. The CDR3: CASSYEGPRQGGEQYF. The CDR3 nucleotides are TGTGCCAGCAGTTACGAGGGGCCCCGACAGGGTGGCGAGCAGTACTTC.

The chain carries TRBV18 and TRBJ2-1, with 10 bases aligning to TRBD2. This CDR3 spans 16 amino acids. Germline V gene sequence: CDR1 KGHSH, CDR2 LQKENI. Losses at the gene ends were 6 bases for V and 4 bases for J; bases not matched to a gene: 9. The CDR3 spells CASSSQGAGGYNEQFF. Written as DNA, the CDR3 is TGTGCCAGCTCCTCGCAGGGAGCGGGAGGGTACAATGAGCAGTTCTTC.

The chain employs TRBV19 and TRBJ2-3; the D is unclear. The germline V and J ends were trimmed by 2 bases and 3 bases, with 9 bases remaining between them. This CDR3 contains 14 residues. Per the germline V gene, CDR1 is LNHDA and CDR2 is SQIVND (reference sequence). This CDR3 reads CASSISPSTDTQYF. As DNA, the CDR3 is TGTGCCAGTAGTATATCACCCTCGACAGATACGCAGTATTTT.

The chain joins TRBV6-1 to TRBJ1-5; TRBD1 is a possible D gene (5 bases). The length of the CDR3 is 12 residues. Deletions cut 7 bases from V and 5 bases from J, with 9 bases between. In germline, CDR1 is MNHNS, CDR2 SASEGT. The CDR3 loop is CASTQGDQPQHF. The CDR3 coding sequence is TGTGCCAGCACCCAAGGGGATCAGCCCCAGCATTTT.

This clone was seen at least ten times. The chain couples TRBV28 to TRBJ2-7; 7 bases match TRBD1. Germline V lookup: CDR1 MDHEN, CDR2 SYDVKM. Unmatched junction bases numbered 17, after V lost 6 bases and J lost 9 bases. The CDR3 is made up of 15 amino acids. CDR3 loop: CASSPGDRDVVGQYF. The CDR3 DNA reads as TGTGCCAGCAGCCCCGGAGACAGGGATGTGGTCGGGCAGTACTTC.

This clone has only one observation. The chain recombines TRBV18 with TRBJ2-7; TRBD2 is a possible D gene (7 bases). The CDR3 runs 16 residues. V was pared by 3 bases and J by 1 base, with 16 bases between. Per germline, CDR1 KGHSH and CDR2 LQKENI. The CDR3 DNA reads as TGTGCCAGCTCACCGCGGGGGCCGGGAGGTTCCTACGAGCAGTACTTC. This codes for CASSPRGPGGSYEQYF.

Worth noting for this clone: Other DNA sequences in the sample encode the same CDR3. The genes are TRBV28 and TRBJ2-3; D is unclear. CDR1 and CDR2 from the germline V gene are MDHEN and SYDVKM. The V end was cut by 2 bases, the J end by 6 bases, with 6 bases between. The CDR3 consists of 12 residues. This CDR3 reads CASSLPRDTQYF. In nucleotides, the CDR3 is TGTGCCAGCAGTTTACCTCGGGATACGCAGTATTTT.

This clone was found once. The chain couples TRBV5-1 to TRBJ1-5; 8 bases are a match to TRBD1. The CDR3 loop spans 16 amino acids. Losses at the gene ends were 0 bases for V and 5 bases for J; bases not matched to a gene: 7. Germline V gives CDR1 SGHRS, CDR2 YFSETQ. CDR3 DNA: TGCGCCAGCAGCTTGGATTGGCGACAGGGGCATCAGCCCCAGCATTTT. It yields the protein CASSLDWRQGHQPQHF.

CDR3 bases: TGTGCCAGCAGTTTAACCTACTACAATGAGCAGTTCTTC. Protein sequence: CASSLTYYNEQFF. The rearrangement links TRBV27 to TRBJ2-1; D is ambiguous. The germline V and J ends were trimmed by 2 bases and 3 bases, with 5 bases remaining between them. The CDR3 sequence is 13 residues long. Looked up from germline, CDR1 is MNHEY and CDR2 is SMNVEV (reference sequence).

CDR3 residues: CSVQQAITGELFF. The CDR3 coding sequence is TGCAGCGTTCAACAGGCGATCACCGGGGAGCTGTTTTTT. V usage is TRBV29-1 and J usage is TRBJ2-2; TRBD1 might be the D (5 bases). V was cut by 5 bases and J by 4 bases, with 11 bases left in between. Germline CDR1 is SQVTM and CDR2 is ANQGSEA. The CDR3 sequence is 13 residues long.

This clone was seen only once. V gene TRBV7-2 combines with J gene TRBJ2-2; D uncertain. The CDR3 length is 14 residues. Trimming cost V 1 base and J 7 bases, with 10 bases left between them. Germline lookup yields CDR1 SGHTA and CDR2 FQGNSA. The CDR3 region is CASSLGPIGGELFF. As DNA, the CDR3 is TGTGCCAGCAGCTTAGGGCCAATTGGCGGGGAGCTGTTTTTT.

V and J are TRBV28 and TRBJ2-5, with TRBD2 as a possible D gene (5 bases). Trimming took off 3 bases at V and 9 bases at J, with 14 bases between the two ends. CDR3 length: 13 amino acids. The germline CDR1 and CDR2 sequences are MDHEN and SYDVKM. The CDR3 bases are TGTGCCAGCAGTTTGTTAGGAGGAGCCCCCCAGTACTTC. Protein product: CASSLLGGAPQYF.

In its sample, this clone was seen a few times. The chain joins TRBV7-3 to TRBJ2-5; TRBD2 agrees at 13 bases. The CDR3 extends over 15 amino acids. Germline CDR1 SGHTA, CDR2 FQGTGA. V shed 5 bases and J 9 bases; nucleotides not matched to a gene: 9. The CDR3 loop reads CASSPGTSGMWAQYF. DNA of the CDR3: TGTGCCAGCAGCCCGGGGACTAGCGGGATGTGGGCCCAGTACTTC. The whole variable domain, filled in from reference TRBV7-3 and TRBJ2-5, reads GAGVSQTPSNKVTEKGKYVELRCDPISGHTALYWYRQSLGQGPEFLIYFQGTGAADDSGLPNDRFFAVRPEGSVSTLKIQRTERGDSAVYLCASSPGTSGMWAQYFGPGTRLLVL.

The CDR3 DNA sequence: TGCGCCAGCAGCTTGGGGCAGGCCAACTCTGGAAACACCATATATTTT. Its protein product is CASSLGQANSGNTIYF. The rearrangement joins TRBV5-1 to TRBJ1-3, with D uncertain. This CDR3 is built from 16 residues. With 0 bases removed from V and 0 bases from J, the gap between germline ends came to 10 bases. Germline V gene lookup returns CDR1 SGHRS and CDR2 YFSETQ.

In DNA form, the CDR3 reads TGTGCCAGCAGCCCAAATCCATACGAGCAGTACTTC. It encodes CASSPNPYEQYF. The chain has TRBV5-4 and TRBJ2-7; D is unresolved. Germline lookup yields CDR1 SGHNT and CDR2 YYREEE (reference sequence). V was pared by 4 bases and J by 4 bases, with 9 bases between. The CDR3 is made up of 12 amino acids.

CDR3 residues: CASNPNSLSLDRGQETQYF. The DNA for the CDR3 is TGTGCCAGCAATCCAAACTCTCTCTCACTGGACAGGGGACAAGAGACCCAGTACTTC. The chain carries TRBV27 and TRBJ2-5; 9 nucleotides match TRBD1. Germline values: CDR1 MNHEY, CDR2 SMNVEV (reference sequence). The junction had 20 bases not matched to a gene; V was cut back by 7 bases and J by 2 bases. The CDR3 runs to 19 residues.

This clone is a singleton in its sample. V and J are TRBV7-9 and TRBJ2-4; D is ambiguous. This CDR3 contains 12 residues. Germline CDR1 and CDR2: SEHNR and FQNEAQ (reference sequence). Between the trimmed V and J ends, which lost 1 base and 5 bases, there was a span of 3 bases. The CDR3 sequence is CASSLEENIQYF. The CDR3 DNA is TGTGCCAGCAGCTTAGAGGAAAACATTCAGTACTTC.

The V call is TRBV9, the J call TRBJ1-5; 7 positions match TRBD1. Germline V gene data show CDR1 as SGDLS and CDR2 as YYNGEE. The trim removed 4 bases at V and 8 bases at J, leaving 9 bases unmatched. The CDR3 contains 14 residues. The CDR3 nucleotides read TGTGCCAGCAGCCGGGACAGCGGGAGAGAGCCCCAGCATTTT. It is translated as CASSRDSGREPQHF.

The rearrangement joins TRBV14 to TRBJ2-1; possible D gene TRBD1, 6 bases. V was shortened by 3 bases and J by 8 bases, with 17 bases between the two germline ends. CDR1 and CDR2 (germline): SGHDN, FVKESK. The CDR3 contains 15 residues. CDR3 bases: TGTGCCAGCAGCCAGGGACACCAAGGCACCTATGAGCAGTTCTTC. Translated, it gives CASSQGHQGTYEQFF.

Note on this clone: A much larger clone sits a single nucleotide away, making a read error possible. The sample carries other DNA sequences with the same CDR3. This chain uses TRBV5-6 with TRBJ1-5; a possible D gene is TRBD1 (5 bases). The CDR3 has 15 amino acids. CDR1 is SGHDT, CDR2 YYEEEE, per germline. With 3 bases removed from V and 2 bases from J, the gap between germline ends came to 12 bases. The CDR3 region has the DNA TGTGCCAGCAGCTCGGGGCAGGGTGGCAATCAGCCCCAGCATTTT. Its translation: CASSSGQGGNQPQHF.

This clone showed up just once. The chain is built from TRBV21-1 and TRBJ1-1. TRBV21-1 is assigned pseudogene status. This CDR3 has 12 amino acids. This chain's CDR3 is CASSKSKRGAFF. The CDR3 nucleotides read TGTGCCAGCAGCAAAAGTAAGAGAGGAGCTTTCTTT.